This T cell receptor beta chain was documented in a study of early T cells in non-severe SARS-CoV-2 infection (dated by TCRdb to 2020 to 2023). Describing the broader study: Because TCR sequencing relied on bulk RNA taken from unsorted whole blood, pairing of alpha and beta chains was not possible.

Library construction relied on 5' RACE. Sequencer: NextSeq 500. To correct for sequencing error and PCR bias, the TCR library protocol tagged individual cDNA molecules with unique molecular identifiers. Sequencing covered both TCR alpha and beta chains, and within each sample the abundances of alpha and beta sequences were tightly co-correlated. The paper's processing steps were these. Decombinator V4 was used to annotate the V gene, J gene and CDR3 of the TCR sequences. TCRs were defined as expanded if a significant change between any two time points was detected under a Poisson model with p below 0.0001. TCR abundances were normalised to the total number of TCRs sequenced per sample and were expressed as counts per million. VDJdb, accessed 1 November 2021, was searched for CMV, EBV and SARS-CoV-2 annotated TCRs, with TCRs annotated for multiple antigens excluded. TCRdb trimmed public reads at Q25 via fastp, called clones via MiXCR and kept in-frame beta chains. Every CDR3 protein is listed once, alongside the most common genes and DNA of its rows. TCRdb assigned the V and J calls; the authors' analysis was not used. The sample has about 36,000 distinct CDR3 sequences on record, roughly 9.7% of them singletons. The ten top clones hold around 12% of the sample.

A case-control design nested within a healthcare worker cohort in London, UK, was used, with weekly nasopharyngeal swab PCR tests and blood sampling performed. Healthcare workers were recruited during the week of the UK lockdown, between 23 and 31 March 2020, and followed weekly for up to about 16 weeks. Points the paper makes about the study in general: VDJdb matching was skewed toward anti-spike CD8 responses, so virus-specific expansions were likely underestimated and private and CD4 specificities were missed.

There are many counts of this clonotype. What this receptor recognizes is not known. Per-base quality was not reported, and no clone a single base away is much larger than it. Sequenced material: whole blood. This TCR was recovered from an adult who was a healthcare worker with PCR-confirmed SARS-CoV-2 infection or an uninfected control (not recorded which).

The DNA reads TGCGCCAGCAGGCCCGCGGGGGGGAAGTCCTACAATGAGCAGTTCTTC. Translated, this gives CASRPAGGKSYNEQFF. The sequence is built from TRBV5-1 and TRBJ2-1; TRBD2 aligns with 9 central bases. Inclusive of the bounding cysteine and phenylalanine, the CDR3 is 16 residues long. The entry retains the CDR3 DNA only, 48 bases that are in frame from base 1. Germline trimming: 5 bases from V, 1 base from J; junction bases outside gene matches: 7. In the germline V gene, CDR1 corresponds to SGHRS and CDR2 to YFSETQ.